Listed below are T cell receptor beta chains from one sample, sequenced in a study of technical replicates of blood from several donors. TCRdb's table, derived via immunoSEQ multiplex PCR, lists solely in-frame clones and lacks some. The sample holds some 70,000 clones; nearly 98% are singletons and the top ten take around 0.3%. Material for sequencing was T cells isolated from PBMCs. Receptors were obtained from a human donor in good health. Both conserved end residues are part of each CDR3. D genes are given only for firm matches.

CDR3 protein: CSVYTGEAFF
CDR3 DNA: TGCAGCGTTTACACAGGCGAAGCTTTCTTT
CDR3 length: 10
J gene: TRBJ1-1
V gene: TRBV29-1
D gene: .

CDR3 protein: CASSLDHRNWETQYF
CDR3 DNA: TGTGCCAGCAGCTTGGACCACAGAAATTGGGAGACCCAGTACTTC
CDR3 length: 15
J gene: TRBJ2-5
V gene: TRBV5-5
D gene: .

CDR3 protein: CASSSGLTNYGYTF
CDR3 DNA: TGCGCCAGCAGCTCGGGACTTACTAACTATGGCTACACCTTC
CDR3 length: 14
J gene: TRBJ1-2
V gene: TRBV5-1
D gene: .

CDR3 protein: CASRGLAANNEQFF
CDR3 DNA: TGTGCCAGCAGGGGACTAGCGGCAAACAATGAGCAGTTCTTC
CDR3 length: 14
J gene: TRBJ2-1
V gene: TRBV7-3
D gene: TRBD2

CDR3 protein: CASTEGSEQYF
CDR3 DNA: TGTGCCAGCACAGAAGGGAGCGAGCAGTACTTC
CDR3 length: 11
J gene: TRBJ2-7
V gene: TRBV6-1
D gene: .

CDR3 protein: CASSLGLAQETQYF
CDR3 DNA: TGCGCCAGCAGCTTGGGACTAGCGCAAGAGACCCAGTACTTC
CDR3 length: 14
J gene: TRBJ2-5
V gene: TRBV5-1
D gene: TRBD2

CDR3 protein: CASSSGLAGSTDTQYF
CDR3 DNA: TGTGCCAGCAGCTCGGGACTAGCGGGAAGCACAGATACGCAGTATTTT
CDR3 length: 16
J gene: TRBJ2-3
V gene: TRBV7-2
D gene: TRBD2

CDR3 protein: CASSFSGTAYSYEQYF
CDR3 DNA: TGTGCCAGCAGTTTTTCCGGGACAGCCTACTCCTACGAGCAGTACTTC
CDR3 length: 16
J gene: TRBJ2-7
V gene: TRBV27
D gene: TRBD1

CDR3 protein: CASSLDSSYEQYF
CDR3 DNA: TGTGCCAGCAGCTTAGATAGCAGCTACGAGCAGTACTTC
CDR3 length: 13
J gene: TRBJ2-7
V gene: TRBV11-3
D gene: .

CDR3 protein: CASSPTRDQPQHF
CDR3 DNA: TGTGCCAGCAGCCCTACTAGGGATCAGCCCCAGCATTTT
CDR3 length: 13
J gene: TRBJ1-5
V gene: TRBV7-9
D gene: .

CDR3 protein: CASSPSIDRGDPPETQYF
CDR3 DNA: TGTGCCAGCAGCCCATCGATCGACAGGGGGGACCCCCCAGAGACCCAGTACTTC
CDR3 length: 18
J gene: TRBJ2-5
V gene: TRBV7-9
D gene: TRBD1

CDR3 protein: CASSLGQREAEAFF
CDR3 DNA: TGTGCCAGCAGCTTAGGCCAGCGTGAGGCTGAAGCTTTCTTT
CDR3 length: 14
J gene: TRBJ1-1
V gene: TRBV7-9
D gene: .

CDR3 protein: CASRYRLGTTEAFF
CDR3 DNA: TGTGCCAGCAGGTACAGGTTAGGAACCACTGAAGCTTTCTTT
CDR3 length: 14
J gene: TRBJ1-1
V gene: TRBV2
D gene: .

CDR3 protein: CASSLKLPNQPQHF
CDR3 DNA: TGTGCCAGCAGCTTAAAACTTCCGAATCAGCCCCAGCATTTT
CDR3 length: 14
J gene: TRBJ1-5
V gene: TRBV7-2
D gene: .

CDR3 protein: CASSEDRTDEQYF
CDR3 DNA: TGTGCCAGCAGCGAGGACAGGACGGACGAGCAGTACTTC
CDR3 length: 13
J gene: TRBJ2-7
V gene: TRBV9
D gene: TRBD1

CDR3 protein: CASSLSLSNQPQHF
CDR3 DNA: TGTGCCAGCAGCTTGAGTCTTAGCAATCAGCCCCAGCATTTT
CDR3 length: 14
J gene: TRBJ1-5
V gene: TRBV7-2
D gene: .

CDR3 protein: CASSLDRDYGYTF
CDR3 DNA: TGTGCCAGCAGCTTGGACAGAGACTATGGCTACACCTTC
CDR3 length: 13
J gene: TRBJ1-2
V gene: TRBV5-4
D gene: .

CDR3 protein: CASSRTRESNQPQHF
CDR3 DNA: TGCGCCAGCAGCCGAACCCGGGAGAGCAATCAGCCCCAGCATTTT
CDR3 length: 15
J gene: TRBJ1-5
V gene: TRBV4-3
D gene: .

CDR3 protein: CASREGTGSDQETQYF
CDR3 DNA: TGTGCCAGCAGGGAGGGGACAGGGAGCGACCAAGAGACCCAGTACTTC
CDR3 length: 16
J gene: TRBJ2-5
V gene: TRBV6-4
D gene: TRBD1

CDR3 protein: CSVEGTGRSTDTQYF
CDR3 DNA: TGCAGCGTTGAAGGGACAGGGAGGAGCACAGATACGCAGTATTTT
CDR3 length: 15
J gene: TRBJ2-3
V gene: TRBV29-1
D gene: TRBD1

CDR3 protein: CASSDTQGYF
CDR3 DNA: TGTGCCAGCAGTGACACCCAGGGGTACTTC
CDR3 length: 10
J gene: TRBJ2-7
V gene: TRBV2
D gene: .

CDR3 protein: CASSLVGQGYEQYF
CDR3 DNA: TGCGCCAGCAGCTTGGTGGGACAGGGGTACGAGCAGTACTTC
CDR3 length: 14
J gene: TRBJ2-7
V gene: TRBV5-1
D gene: TRBD1